The rows below give T cell receptor beta chains drawn from one sample of a study of T cell repertoires in cytomegalovirus infection. What these receptors recognize is not known. TCRdb ran MiXCR on the reads and lists one entry per CDR3 protein. Among more than 110,000 distinct CDR3 sequences listed, 25% to 35% were seen once. The material was CD8+ T cells from cultured PBMCs, obtained from culture after CMV antigen stimulation. The receptors derive from a human donor in good health (CMV status not recorded). Some clones in this sample may be carry-over from other donors' samples. CDR3s include the opening cysteine and the closing phenylalanine or tryptophan. Some rows mark clone size as missing; the rest say once, few, many or name a class of expanded clone.

cdr3_aa | v_call | clone_size | j_call | cdr3_length
CASSQGTSGGNNEQFF | TRBV4-3 | once | TRBJ2-1 | 16
CASKSFWGGTDTQYF | TRBV2 | few | TRBJ2-3 | 15
CASIGPTSGGIYEQYF | TRBV2 | NA | TRBJ2-7 | 16
CASSSRRGGTEAFF | TRBV7-6 | NA | TRBJ1-1 | 14
CASSLMPGIYEQYF | TRBV28 | NA | TRBJ2-7 | 14
CASSSPATASYEQYF | TRBV19 | NA | TRBJ2-7 | 15
CASRMTGNTEAFF | TRBV6-6 | NA | TRBJ1-1 | 13
CASSSPGPAAFF | TRBV7-2 | NA | TRBJ1-1 | 12
CSAPEGDGAFIMASTF | TRBV20-1 | few | TRBJ1-2 | 16
CASTASGTGGYEQYF | TRBV19 | few | TRBJ2-7 | 15
CASGETGGLRYGYTF | TRBV12-3/TRBV12-4 | many | TRBJ1-2 | 15
CASSLGADGTGLYNEQFF | TRBV7-9 | few | TRBJ2-1 | 18
CASSHGEGGQGAWSYEQYF | TRBV4-1 | NA | TRBJ2-7 | 19
CANSWTEGYEQYF | TRBV28 | NA | TRBJ2-7 | 13